This T cell receptor (beta chain) was retrieved from a study of blood T cell repertoires in COVID-19. Study information: There were acute and convalescent COVID-19 samples, and they came from the United States, Italy and Spain. Nucleic acid was either cDNA or gDNA, and it came from T cells, B-cell-depleted T cells, or PBMCs.

With 6 bases clipped from V and 7 bases from J, the junction kept 9 bases outside the gene matches. The CDR3 runs 15 residues. The germline gives CDR1 LNHDA, CDR2 SQIVND (reference sequence). The study drew participants aged about 18 to 95 years from under 30 US areas. Assay: immunoSEQ multiplex PCR; the TCRdb copy retains only in-frame clones and omits some. The profile shows roughly 200,000 clones, roughly 80% of them singletons. The receptor's source is a woman in her fifties or sixties with acute COVID-19. Material: PBMCs or T cells enriched from blood (not recorded which). The chain couples TRBV19 to TRBJ1-5; 10 nucleotides agree with TRBD1. The CDR3, as DNA: TGTGCCAGTAGGAGGGAGACAGGGGGCTGGCAGCCCCAGCATTTT. Translation gives CASRRETGGWQPQHF. Based on the CDR3 plus reference TRBV19 and TRBJ1-5, the full variable domain is DGGITQSPKYLFRKEGQNVTLSCEQNLNHDAMYWYRQDPGQGLRLIYYSQIVNDFQKGDIAEGYSVSREKKESFPLTVTSAQKNPTAFYLCASRRETGGWQPQHFGDGTRLSIL.